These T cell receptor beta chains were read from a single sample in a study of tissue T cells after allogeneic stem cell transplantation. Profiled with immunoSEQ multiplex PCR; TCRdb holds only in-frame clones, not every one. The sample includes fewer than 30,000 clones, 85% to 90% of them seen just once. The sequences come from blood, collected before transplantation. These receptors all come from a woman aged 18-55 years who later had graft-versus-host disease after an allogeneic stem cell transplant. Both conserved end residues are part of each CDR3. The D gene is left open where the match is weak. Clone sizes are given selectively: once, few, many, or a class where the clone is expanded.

CDR3: CASSPIEQAESGAFF; DNA: TGTGCCAGCTCACCAATTGAACAGGCGGAGAGCGGAGCTTTCTTT; D: NA; size: NA; V: TRBV18; J: TRBJ1-1
CDR3: CASSKFSFQGTDTQYF; DNA: TGTGCCAGCAGCAAATTCTCATTTCAGGGCACAGATACGCAGTATTTT; D: NA; size: NA; V: TRBV21-1; J: TRBJ2-3
CDR3: CASRGSPGSPNEQFF; DNA: TGTGCCAGCAGGGGATCCCCTGGAAGCCCCAATGAGCAGTTCTTC; D: NA; size: once; V: TRBV6-5; J: TRBJ2-1
CDR3: CASSTGDRNEQYF; DNA: TGTGCCAGCAGCACGGGAGACAGGAACGAGCAGTACTTC; D: NA; size: NA; V: TRBV5-5; J: TRBJ2-7
CDR3: CASSYTIRGSAYNEQFF; DNA: TGTGCCAGCAGCTATACCATCAGGGGTTCTGCCTACAATGAGCAGTTCTTC; D: NA; size: NA; V: TRBV5-6; J: TRBJ2-1
CDR3: CSASWGDEQYF; DNA: TGCAGTGCTAGTTGGGGTGACGAGCAGTACTTC; D: NA; size: NA; V: TRBV20-1; J: TRBJ2-7
CDR3: CASSLAQGMGNTEAFF; DNA: TGTGCCAGCAGCTTAGCACAGGGAATGGGGAACACTGAAGCTTTCTTT; D: NA; size: few; V: TRBV5-8; J: TRBJ1-1
CDR3: CATINRGWTEAFF; DNA: TGTGCCACCATAAACAGGGGTTGGACTGAAGCTTTCTTT; D: TRBD1; size: NA; V: TRBV27; J: TRBJ1-1
CDR3: CASRGENLGTEAFF; DNA: TGCGCCAGCAGAGGGGAAAACCTAGGCACTGAAGCTTTCTTT; D: NA; size: once; V: TRBV5-1; J: TRBJ1-1
CDR3: CASSLAATSTDTQYF; DNA: TGTGCCAGCTCACTAGCGGCGACGAGCACAGATACGCAGTATTTT; D: NA; size: NA; V: TRBV18; J: TRBJ2-3
CDR3: CASILRWSSYNEQFF; DNA: TGTGCCAGCATCCTGCGTTGGAGCTCCTACAATGAGCAGTTCTTC; D: NA; size: NA; V: TRBV7-2; J: TRBJ2-1
CDR3: CATSDSRGWSGYTF; DNA: TGTGCCACCAGTGATAGCAGGGGGTGGAGTGGCTACACCTTC; D: TRBD1; size: NA; V: TRBV24-1; J: TRBJ1-2
CDR3: CASSLAGGRGYTF; DNA: TGTGCCAGCAGCTTAGCAGGGGGCCGTGGCTACACCTTC; D: TRBD1; size: NA; V: TRBV11-2; J: TRBJ1-2
CDR3: CASSFLDKGSDTQYF; DNA: TGTGCCAGCAGCTTTTTGGATAAGGGTTCGGATACGCAGTATTTT; D: NA; size: NA; V: TRBV11-2; J: TRBJ2-3
CDR3: CASSSRDGYEQYF; DNA: TGCGCCAGCAGCTCCCGGGACGGCTACGAGCAGTACTTC; D: NA; size: NA; V: TRBV5-1; J: TRBJ2-7
CDR3: CSASGQGYGYTF; DNA: TGCAGTGCTAGTGGGCAGGGTTATGGCTACACCTTC; D: NA; size: NA; V: TRBV20-1; J: TRBJ1-2
CDR3: CATSRDLLQGLGGYTF; DNA: TGTGCCACCAGCAGAGATTTGCTACAGGGGCTAGGTGGCTACACCTTC; D: TRBD1; size: NA; V: TRBV15; J: TRBJ1-2
CDR3: CSAWFPPLHF; DNA: TGCAGTGCTTGGTTTCCACCCCTCCACTTT; D: NA; size: once; V: TRBV20-1; J: TRBJ1-6
CDR3: CAWSVQRAKTRDTEAFF; DNA: TGTGCCTGGAGTGTACAGAGGGCGAAAACTAGGGACACTGAAGCTTTCTTT; D: NA; size: NA; V: TRBV30; J: TRBJ1-1
CDR3: CAIRTGRPKETQYF; DNA: TGTGCCATCAGGACGGGCAGACCCAAGGAGACCCAGTACTTC; D: NA; size: NA; V: TRBV10-3; J: TRBJ2-5
CDR3: CASLGLDGTDTQYF; DNA: TGTGCCAGCCTGGGTTTAGATGGGACAGATACGCAGTATTTT; D: NA; size: NA; V: TRBV2; J: TRBJ2-3
CDR3: CASSLEYNEQFF; DNA: TGCGCCAGCAGCTTGGAGTACAATGAGCAGTTCTTC; D: NA; size: NA; V: TRBV5-1; J: TRBJ2-1